This T cell receptor (beta chain) was captured by sequencing in a study of CD8 T cells in ankylosing spondylitis. Of note for this clonotype: Its antigen remains unidentified.

General study findings and limits: There was a TCR beta motif, made of several highly homologous variants, that appeared characteristic of ankylosing spondylitis blood. As reported, disease-linked clones showed significant enrichment in matched ankylosing spondylitis synovial fluid. CD8+ disease-linked clones were present at relatively low frequencies in blood. Past studies reported some motif variants in reactive arthritis synovial fluid and blood.

The CDR3 has 15 amino acids. V shed 3 bases and J shed 0 bases, with 9 bases lying between them. Each TCR beta library was made by quantitative 5'-RACE that incorporated molecular barcodes. Each CDR3 protein is one row after TCRdb ran MiXCR on the 5' RACE reads. This table has 400,000 to 450,000 distinct CDR3 sequences, roughly a sixth appearing once. The TCR sequence derives from a male donor with ankylosing spondylitis. The genes are TRBV12-3 or TRBV12-4 and TRBJ1-3; D call uncertain. The sample comprised blood, either unsorted or a sorted T cell fraction (not recorded which). The CDR3 coding sequence is TGTGCCAGCAGTTTTAGTGTCAGCTCTGGAAACACCATATATTTT. This translates into CASSFSVSSGNTIYF.